This TCR beta chain comes out of a study of regulatory T cells in long-lasting Graves disease. To note about this clonotype: A much larger clone differs by one base, so this may be a read error.

Germline loops: CDR1 MDHEN, CDR2 SYDVKM. CDR3 length equals 15 residues. V was clipped by 10 bases and J by 6 bases; unmatched bases: 12. Sequencing libraries for TCR beta were prepared with iRepertoire HTBI primers and Arm-PCR of CDR3 regions. TCRdb used MiXCR to reprocess the multiplex PCR reads, holding one entry per CDR3 protein. The top ten hold 56% of the sample, which has about 300,000 distinct CDR3 sequences, around 23% seen once. The sample's time point: persistent/refractory GD, antithyroid drugs over 5 years with positive TRAb. Following extraction of RNA from PBMCs, that RNA was used to make the TCR library.

The chain uses TRBV28 and TRBJ2-1, with 10 bases identical to TRBD1. The clonotype comes from a female donor with Graves disease. Here the sequenced sample was peripheral blood mononuclear cells (PBMCs), taken when the disease was refractory, from a patient treated with antithyroid drugs. The CDR3 sequence is CANSTGTGVGNEQFF. CDR3 in DNA: TGTGCCAACAGCACCGGGACAGGGGTAGGCAATGAGCAGTTCTTC.